The sequence of this T cell receptor beta chain was determined in a study of T cells after posttransplantation cyclophosphamide. Turning to this clone: The antigen is not known.

The germline V gene encodes CDR1 SGHVS and CDR2 FQNEAQ. This CDR3 comprises 15 residues. J gave up 1 base and V 5 bases, and 4 bases lay outside the gene matches. Libraries were prepared by immunoSEQ multiplex PCR; TCRdb keeps only in-frame clonotypes and omits some of them. The sample has about 20,000 clones, around 89% seen once; the top ten hold around 8.2%. Study-level findings and limits: After PTCy, TRB diversity resembled that of CNI/methotrexate controls. Later post-transplant blood repertoires were often dominated by donor CD8+ memory clones.

Sampled 1 year posttransplant, controls received myeloablative marrow transplants, methotrexate and a calcineurin inhibitor. The receptor was derived from a female patient in her 50s who received an allogeneic stem cell transplant from an unrelated donor, was CMV-positive, and had chronic GVHD only. Some of the T cells might come from the graft donor. The chain employs TRBV7-8 and TRBJ1-2; 10 bases agree with TRBD1. Specimen: PBMCs, collected after an allogeneic stem cell transplant with a calcineurin inhibitor and methotrexate. The CDR3 is CASSLTGGHNYGYTF. Written as DNA, the CDR3 is TGTGCCAGCAGCCTGACAGGGGGCCATAACTATGGCTACACCTTC.